Sequencing of this TCR beta chain was carried out in a study of regulatory T cells in long-lasting Graves disease. CDR3-region Arm-PCR and iRepertoire HTBI primers produced the TCR beta libraries. TCRdb re-analysed the multiplex PCR reads in MiXCR, keeping a single row per CDR3 protein. The sample lists 350,000 to 500,000 distinct CDR3 sequences, around a fifth occurring once. Study results and caveats: TRBV28 was favored in persistent disease, as were TRBJ1-2 and TRBJ2-5.

As concerns this clonotype: Antigen unknown.

Noted time point: persistent/refractory GD, antithyroid drugs over 5 years with positive TRAb. The TCR library was made from RNA that had been extracted from PBMCs in TRIzol. Patients of an endocrinology department in Xi'an, China, were included. The length of the CDR3 is 17 residues. Trimming took off 4 bases at V and 3 bases at J, with 18 bases between the two ends. In germline, CDR1 is SEHNR, CDR2 FQNEAQ (reference sequence). This TCR was sampled from a female donor with Graves disease. This material consisted of peripheral blood mononuclear cells (PBMCs), taken when the disease was refractory, from a patient treated with antithyroid drugs. V is TRBV7-9 and J is TRBJ1-4; tentative D call: TRBD1 (6 bases). CDR3 nucleotide sequence: TGTGCCAGCAGCTCTTACCTGAGGGGGACGCCTAATGAAAAACTGTTTTTT. It is translated as CASSSYLRGTPNEKLFF.